Listed below are T cell receptor beta chains from one sample, sequenced in a study of shared clonotypes between healthy human individuals. The assay was immunoSEQ multiplex PCR, and TCRdb's table has in-frame clones only and misses some. The sample consists of roughly 2,000,000 clones, approximately 94% of them appearing once. Sequencing used naive CD8+ T cells sorted from blood. These receptors all stem from a man younger than 35 in good health. Both conserved end residues are part of each CDR3. The order of the fields is V gene, clone size, D gene, J gene, CDR3 protein, CDR3 DNA. D genes are given only for firm matches. A row's size may be missing; if present it is once, few, many or a size class.

>TRBV11-2|.|.|TRBJ2-7
CASVMSGGASYEQYF
TGTGCCAGCGTAATGTCGGGCGGAGCCTCCTACGAGCAGTACTTC
>TRBV6-5|.|TRBD1|TRBJ1-2
CASSYGGGDGYTF
TGTGCCAGCAGTTACGGAGGGGGCGATGGCTACACCTTC
>TRBV6-5|.|.|TRBJ1-2
CASSYPGGGYTF
TGTGCCAGCAGTTACCCGGGCGGTGGCTACACCTTC
>TRBV27|.|TRBD2|TRBJ2-1
CASSLSGGASNEQFF
TGTGCCAGCAGTTTAAGCGGGGGGGCGAGCAATGAGCAGTTCTTC
>TRBV9|.|.|TRBJ1-4
CASSVGDSGEKLFF
TGTGCCAGCAGCGTAGGCGACAGTGGCGAAAAACTGTTTTTT
>TRBV7-6|.|TRBD2|TRBJ2-1
CASSLGLAGEEGYNEQFF
TGTGCCAGCAGCTTAGGGCTAGCGGGAGAGGAAGGCTACAATGAGCAGTTCTTC
>TRBV4-3|.|.|TRBJ2-6
CASSQFSDTSGANVLTF
TGCGCCAGCAGTCAATTTTCTGACACCTCTGGGGCCAACGTCCTGACTTTC
>TRBV4-1|once|.|TRBJ2-2
CASSQKAVPNTGELFF
TGCGCCAGCAGCCAAAAAGCAGTTCCTAACACCGGGGAGCTGTTTTTT
>TRBV6-5|.|.|TRBJ1-4
CASSYGWIGEKLFF
TGTGCCAGCAGTTACGGATGGATCGGTGAAAAACTGTTTTTT
>TRBV27|once|TRBD1|TRBJ2-7
CASSLKPTGWREQYF
TGTGCCAGCAGTTTAAAACCGACAGGGTGGCGCGAGCAGTACTTC
>TRBV4-1|once|TRBD2|TRBJ2-2
CATRREGTGELFF
TGCGCCACTAGGCGGGAGGGCACCGGGGAGCTGTTTTTT
>TRBV27|.|TRBD2|TRBJ2-7
CASSHSGGWNEQYF
TGTGCCAGCAGTCACAGCGGGGGGTGGAACGAGCAGTACTTC
>TRBV4-3|.|.|TRBJ2-7
CASSQFGKGEQYF
TGCGCCAGCAGCCAGTTCGGCAAGGGGGAGCAGTACTTC
>TRBV4-1|.|.|TRBJ2-2
CASSQDYVTGELFF
TGCGCCAGCAGCCAAGACTATGTCACCGGGGAGCTGTTTTTT
>TRBV25-1|.|TRBD1|TRBJ1-1
CASSEWTGDMNTEAFF
TGTGCCAGCAGTGAATGGACAGGGGATATGAACACTGAAGCTTTCTTT
>TRBV4-1|.|.|TRBJ2-7
CASSQRVDSPYEQYF
TGCGCCAGCAGCCAAAGGGTGGACAGCCCCTACGAGCAGTACTTC
>TRBV5-6|.|.|TRBJ1-1
CASSPGNRNTEAFF
TGTGCCAGCAGCCCCGGTAATCGGAACACTGAAGCTTTCTTT
>TRBV6-5|.|.|TRBJ1-1
CASSYSEVNEAFF
TGTGCCAGCAGTTACTCGGAGGTTAATGAAGCTTTCTTT
>TRBV7-6|.|TRBD1|TRBJ1-5
CASSRTQGAGNQPQHF
TGTGCCAGCAGCCGGACCCAGGGGGCTGGCAATCAGCCCCAGCATTTT
>TRBV25-1|.|TRBD1|TRBJ2-2
CASSEIGGDTGELFF
TGTGCCAGCAGTGAGATAGGGGGCGACACCGGGGAGCTGTTTTTT
>TRBV4-1|.|TRBD1|TRBJ1-5
CASSQDGWTGGIQPQHF
TGCGCCAGCAGCCAAGATGGTTGGACAGGGGGAATTCAGCCCCAGCATTTT
>TRBV6-5|.|.|TRBJ2-4
CASIDRGVAKNIQYF
TGTGCCAGCATTGACCGTGGGGTCGCCAAAAACATTCAGTACTTC
>TRBV19|.|TRBD1|TRBJ1-2
CASSIGQGRGYTF
TGTGCCAGTAGTATCGGACAGGGGAGAGGCTACACCTTC
>TRBV5-4|.|.|TRBJ2-2
CASSPGTEGGELFF
TGTGCCAGCAGCCCGGGGACGGAAGGGGGGGAGCTGTTTTTT
>TRBV28|.|.|TRBJ2-7
CASSFPPDGSYEQYF
TGTGCCAGCAGTTTTCCCCCGGACGGATCCTACGAGCAGTACTTC
>TRBV29-1|.|TRBD1|TRBJ2-7
CSVRGQRPYEQYF
TGCAGCGTTAGGGGACAGCGGCCCTACGAGCAGTACTTC
>TRBV21-1|.|.|TRBJ1-1
CASSKRQGINTEAFF
TGTGCCAGCAGCAAGAGACAGGGAATTAACACTGAAGCTTTCTTT
>TRBV9|.|.|TRBJ2-6
CASSGHSGANVLTF
TGTGCCAGCAGCGGTCACTCTGGGGCCAACGTCCTGACTTTC
>TRBV5-6|.|.|TRBJ1-2
CASSPAIVLYGYTF
TGTGCCAGCAGCCCCGCCATTGTTCTGTATGGCTACACCTTC